This T cell receptor (beta chain) was recovered during a study of blood T cell repertoires in COVID-19. This CDR3 comprises 14 residues. Germline V CDR1 and CDR2: KGHDR, SFDVKD. Trimming took off 9 bases at V and 5 bases at J, with 15 bases between the two ends. The protocol was immunoSEQ multiplex PCR, while the TCRdb copy is restricted to in-frame clones and leaves out a portion. The table lists roughly 13,000 clones, roughly four fifths of them singletons. The sequenced material came from peripheral blood. The sequence was obtained from a man between 35 and 55 years old with active or convalescent COVID-19. The genes are TRBV24-1 and TRBJ2-2; TRBD1 is a possible D gene (5 bases). CDR3 DNA sequence: TGTGCCACCCGAGACAGTCTTAGGACCGGGGAGCTGTTTTTT. Translating gives CATRDSLRTGELFF.